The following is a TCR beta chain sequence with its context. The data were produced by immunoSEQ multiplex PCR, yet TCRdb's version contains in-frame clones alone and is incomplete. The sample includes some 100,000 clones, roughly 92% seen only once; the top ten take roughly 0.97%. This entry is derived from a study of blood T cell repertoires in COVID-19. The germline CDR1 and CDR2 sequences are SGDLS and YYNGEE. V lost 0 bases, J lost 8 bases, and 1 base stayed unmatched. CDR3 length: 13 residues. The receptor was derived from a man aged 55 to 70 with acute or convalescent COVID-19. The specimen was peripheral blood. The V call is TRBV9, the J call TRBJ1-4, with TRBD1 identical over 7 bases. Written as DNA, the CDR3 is TGTGCCAGCAGCGTAGCAGGGGGAGAAAAACTGTTTTTT. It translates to CASSVAGGEKLFF. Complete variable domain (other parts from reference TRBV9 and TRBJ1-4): DSGVTQTPKHLITATGQRVTLRCSPRSGDLSVYWYQQSLDQGLQFLIQYYNGEERAKGNILERFSAQQFPDLHSELNLSSLELGDSALYFCASSVAGGEKLFFGSGTQLSVL.